Below are 29 T cell receptor beta chains sequenced from a single sample in a study of somatic mutations in cytotoxic T cells in rheumatoid arthritis. Profiling relied on immunoSEQ multiplex PCR, and the TCRdb table lists in-frame clones only, not all of them. The table includes about 26,000 clones, over 80% detected once. Material for sequencing was CD8+ T cells sorted from blood. These receptors all come from a man aged 50-59 years in good health.

The chain employs TRBV30 and TRBJ1-3; D is unclear. Trimming left V 6 bases short and J 2 bases short, with 5 bases between. The CDR3 has 11 residues. The germline V gene encodes CDR1 GTSNPN and CDR2 SVGIG (reference sequence). CDR3 region: CACRTGNTIYF. The CDR3 region has the DNA TGTGCCTGCCGGACTGGAAACACCATATATTTT. Using reference TRBV30 and TRBJ1-3 for the parts outside the CDR3, the full variable domain is SQTIHQWPATLVQPVGSPLSLECTVEGTSNPNLYWYRQAAGRGLQLLFYSVGIGQISSEVPQNLSASRPQDRQFILSSKKLLLSDSGFYLCACRTGNTIYFGEGSWLTVV.

This sequence joins TRBV5-3 and TRBJ2-2; the D gene is possibly TRBD2 (5 bases). TRBV5-3 is reported as an ORF; its role is uncertain. The V gene lost 2 bases and the J gene lost 3 bases, with 8 bases spanning the gap. This CDR3 has 14 residues. CDR3 nucleotides: TGTGCCAGAAGCTTCTTGGGAGACACCGGGGAGCTGTTTTTT. It encodes CARSFLGDTGELFF.

The V gene is TRBV9, the J gene TRBJ2-1, with D maybe TRBD1 (6 bases). The ends were cut back, 0 bases at V and 6 bases at J, with 16 bases in the middle. The germline CDR1 and CDR2 sequences are SGDLS and YYNGEE. There are 16 residues in the CDR3. The CDR3 here is CASSVDGTFGPNEQFF. The CDR3 DNA follows: TGTGCCAGCAGCGTAGACGGGACATTCGGCCCCAATGAGCAGTTCTTC.

The chain has TRBV6-1 and TRBJ2-7, with D perhaps TRBD1 (5 bases). The V end was cut by 0 bases, the J end by 3 bases, with 12 bases between. Germline V gene data show CDR1 as MNHNS and CDR2 as SASEGT. CDR3 length: 15 residues. This CDR3 is CASSEARRANYEQYF. CDR3 DNA: TGTGCCAGCAGTGAAGCGCGCAGGGCGAACTACGAGCAGTACTTC.

This sequence joins TRBV7-2 and TRBJ2-1; D is ambiguous. Germline V lookup: CDR1 SGHTA, CDR2 FQGNSA. Trimming took off 1 base at V and 6 bases at J, with 7 bases between the two ends. CDR3 length equals 13 residues. The CDR3 reads CASSLVKGNEQFF. The CDR3 bases are TGTGCCAGCAGCTTAGTAAAGGGCAATGAGCAGTTCTTC.

V is TRBV5-6 and J is TRBJ2-2; 7 bases agree with TRBD2. V shed 4 bases and J 0 bases; nucleotides not matched to a gene: 9. The CDR3 has 17 amino acids. Germline CDR1 and CDR2: SGHDT and YYEEEE. The CDR3 nucleotides read TGTGCCAGCAGCGGAAGTCTAGCGGAGACGAACACCGGGGAGCTGTTTTTT. Amino acids: CASSGSLAETNTGELFF.

CDR3 coding DNA: TGTGCCATCAGTGGACGGGAGTCGATCGGGGAGCTGTTTTTT. It is translated as CAISGRESIGELFF. The chain recombines TRBV10-3 with TRBJ2-2, with D possibly matching TRBD2 (6 bases). Looked up from germline, CDR1 is ENHRY and CDR2 is SYGVKD. Trimming stripped 4 bases from V and 7 bases from J, with 13 bases between. CDR3 size: 14 residues.

V usage is TRBV10-2 and J usage is TRBJ1-5, with TRBD1 matching 8 bases. The CDR3 is made up of 15 amino acids. Trimming removed 4 bases from V and 1 base from J; junction bases left unmatched: 3. Germline V gene data show CDR1 as WSHSY and CDR2 as SAAADI. The CDR3 sequence: CASSADRGSNQPQHF. The CDR3 bases are TGCGCCAGCAGTGCAGACAGGGGCAGCAATCAGCCCCAGCATTTT.

V is TRBV7-9 and J is TRBJ2-6, with D hard to call. The V and J ends lost 0 bases and 3 bases respectively, with 0 bases between them. In germline, CDR1 is SEHNR, CDR2 FQNEAQ (reference sequence). The CDR3 runs to 13 residues. CDR3 protein: CASSLAGANVLTF. The CDR3 nucleotides are TGTGCCAGCAGCTTAGCTGGGGCCAACGTCCTGACTTTC.

This chain uses TRBV5-6 with TRBJ1-2; a possible D gene is TRBD1 (5 bases). Germline-derived CDR1 and CDR2 are SGHDT and YYEEEE. This CDR3 has 14 residues. V lost 4 bases and J 7 bases, leaving 17 bases between the germline ends. CDR3 residues: CASSPWGPFPGYTF. The CDR3 DNA reads TGTGCCAGCAGCCCTTGGGGCCCCTTTCCTGGCTACACCTTC. Using reference TRBV5-6 and TRBJ1-2 for the parts outside the CDR3, the full variable domain is DAGVTQSPTHLIKTRGQQVTLRCSPKSGHDTVSWYQQALGQGPQFIFQYYEEEERQRGNFPDRFSGHQFPNYSSELNVNALLLGDSALYLCASSPWGPFPGYTFGSGTRLTVV.

This clone was seen more than once but under ten times. This chain uses TRBV11-2 with TRBJ1-4; perhaps TRBD1 as D (6 bases). This CDR3 spans 17 amino acids. V dropped 6 bases and J dropped 1 base, with 18 bases sitting between them. Germline lookup yields CDR1 SGHAT and CDR2 FQNNGV. CDR3 in DNA: TGTGCCAGCAGGAAGGGGGAGGGTTGGGTAACTAATGAAAAACTGTTTTTT. This translates into CASRKGEGWVTNEKLFF.

The V call is TRBV11-3, the J call TRBJ2-1; D possibly matches TRBD1 or TRBD2 (5 bases each). The ends were cut back, 2 bases at V and 2 bases at J, with 10 bases in the middle. This CDR3 is 15 amino acids long. Germline values: CDR1 SGHNT, CDR2 YENEEA. CDR3 in amino acids: CASSLPTGPYNEQFF. For the CDR3, the DNA is TGTGCCAGCAGCTTACCCACGGGACCCTACAATGAGCAGTTCTTC.

V and J are TRBV7-9 and TRBJ1-2; D not certain. The CDR3 loop spans 14 amino acids. V was cut by 2 bases and J by 8 bases, with 15 bases left in between. The germline gives CDR1 SEHNR, CDR2 FQNEAQ (reference sequence). The CDR3 is CASSLNRALQGYTF. The CDR3 nucleotides are TGTGCCAGCAGCTTAAATCGGGCCCTCCAGGGCTACACCTTC.

The V gene is TRBV19, the J gene TRBJ2-6, with D uncertain. The germline V and J ends were trimmed by 10 bases and 1 base, with 5 bases remaining between them. From germline, CDR1 is LNHDA and CDR2 SQIVND (reference sequence). The CDR3 covers 12 residues. CDR3 coding DNA: TGTGCCACTCAATCTGGGGCCAACGTCCTGACTTTC. This sequence encodes CATQSGANVLTF.

The rearrangement joins TRBV5-6 to TRBJ1-2, with 10 bases matching TRBD1. The CDR3 loop spans 17 amino acids. From germline, CDR1 is SGHDT and CDR2 YYEEEE. J gave up 8 bases and V 6 bases, and 19 bases lay outside the gene matches. CDR3 DNA sequence: TGTGCCAGCAACCCCCCGGGACAGGGGATACGGGTTCGCGGCTACACCTTC. Residues: CASNPPGQGIRVRGYTF.

V gene TRBV29-1 combines with J gene TRBJ2-3; 8 bases are shared with TRBD2. This CDR3 is built from 14 residues. Germline CDR1 and CDR2: SQVTM and ANQGSEA. J was trimmed by 6 bases and V by 4 bases; bases with no gene match: 9. In DNA form, the CDR3 reads TGCAGCGTTGTCTACGGGAGGGCCATCGATACGCAGTATTTT. It translates to CSVVYGRAIDTQYF.

CDR3 DNA: TGTGCCAGCAGCCCCACCCTAGCGGGGGACTCCTACGAGCAGTACTTC. Translation: CASSPTLAGDSYEQYF. The chain joins TRBV6-4 to TRBJ2-7, with 10 bases that match TRBD2. The germline CDR1 and CDR2 sequences are MRHNA and SNTAGT. The CDR3 loop spans 16 amino acids. Trimming cost V 6 bases and J 0 bases; bases outside gene matches: 8.

The V call is TRBV28, the J call TRBJ2-7; possibly TRBD2 for D (6 bases). V lost 6 bases, J lost 3 bases, and 15 bases lay in between. Germline V lookup: CDR1 MDHEN, CDR2 SYDVKM. The CDR3 has 14 amino acids. CDR3 in DNA: TGTGCCAGCAGCCTTGTAGGCGGGAACTACGAGCAGTACTTC. The encoded protein is CASSLVGGNYEQYF.

The rearrangement joins TRBV27 to TRBJ2-7; 12 bases align to TRBD2. Germline V CDR1 and CDR2: MNHEY, SMNVEV (reference sequence). The CDR3 totals 16 residues. The V gene end was trimmed by 5 bases and the J gene end by 3 bases; junction bases not matched to a gene: 8. CDR3 amino acids: CASSRLAGANLYEQYF. The CDR3, as DNA: TGTGCCAGCAGTCGACTAGCGGGAGCGAATCTCTACGAGCAGTACTTC.

Only a few counts were recorded for this clone. V usage is TRBV6-1 and J usage is TRBJ1-1; D unclear. Deletions cut 4 bases from V and 7 bases from J, with 13 bases between. The germline CDR1 and CDR2 sequences are MNHNS and SASEGT. The CDR3 length is 13 residues. The CDR3 DNA sequence: TGTGCCAGCAGTGGAGGCCGCGGTAGTGAAGCTTTCTTT. Protein sequence: CASSGGRGSEAFF.

This chain uses TRBV2 with TRBJ1-2; maybe TRBD1 (5 bases). Looked up from germline, CDR1 is SNHLY and CDR2 is FYNNEI. The CDR3 is 11 amino acids. This CDR3 reads CVSQGKNGYTF. Written as DNA, the CDR3 is TGTGTCTCGCAGGGAAAGAATGGCTACACCTTC.

The gene calls are TRBV7-9 and TRBJ2-2; a possible D gene is TRBD2 (5 bases). CDR1 and CDR2 from the germline V gene are SEHNR and FQNEAQ (reference sequence). CDR3 size: 15 residues. Trimming took off 2 bases at V and 3 bases at J, with 10 bases between the two ends. CDR3 sequence (DNA): TGTGCCAGCAGCTTAATCGGGGTTCACACCGGGGAGCTGTTTTTT. Translation gives CASSLIGVHTGELFF. Filled out from reference TRBV7-9 and TRBJ2-2, the complete variable domain reads DTGVSQNPRHKITKRGQNVTFRCDPISEHNRLYWYRQTLGQGPEFLTYFQNEAQLEKSRLLSDRFSAERPKGSFSTLEIQRTEQGDSAMYLCASSLIGVHTGELFFGEGSRLTVL.

This chain connects TRBV10-2 to TRBJ2-1, with D unclear. The V end lost 8 bases, the J end lost 9 bases, and 8 bases lay between the germline ends. The V gene's germline CDR1 is WSHSY and CDR2 SAAADI. The CDR3 extends over 10 amino acids. The CDR3 protein is CASGNFEQFF. The DNA of the CDR3 is TGCGCCAGCGGCAACTTTGAGCAGTTCTTC.

The chain is built from TRBV11-2 and TRBJ2-5, with a tentative D call TRBD2 (5 bases). CDR3 length: 15 residues. The V end lost 1 base, the J end lost 2 bases, and 11 bases lay between the germline ends. CDR1 is SGHAT, CDR2 FQNNGV, per germline. CDR3 nucleotide sequence: TGTGCCAGCAGCTTAGGTTTCCGGGAACAAGAGACCCAGTACTTC. Translated, it gives CASSLGFREQETQYF.

This chain links TRBV11-3 with TRBJ2-1; TRBD2 agrees at 7 bases. This CDR3 spans 17 amino acids. CDR1 SGHNT and CDR2 YENEEA come from the germline V gene. Germline trimming cut 4 bases from V and 3 bases from J; bases unmatched to any gene: 12. The CDR3 coding sequence is TGTGCCAGCAGCTCCCGGTGGAGGGAGGGCGTCTACAATGAGCAGTTCTTC. Protein product: CASSSRWREGVYNEQFF.

The sample holds one count of this clone. V gene TRBV7-8 combines with J gene TRBJ2-1; D is unclear. V gave up 10 bases and J gave up 4 bases, with 11 bases separating them. The CDR3 length is 12 residues. Germline CDR1 reads SGHVS; CDR2 reads FQNEAQ. This CDR3 reads CATQDRYNEQFF. CDR3 DNA sequence: TGTGCCACCCAAGATCGGTACAATGAGCAGTTCTTC. Full variable domain (rest looked up from reference TRBV7-8 and TRBJ2-1): GAGVSQSPRYKVAKRGQDVALRCDPISGHVSLFWYQQALGQGPEFLTYFQNEAQLDKSGLPSDRFFAERPEGSVSTLKIQRTQQEDSAVYLCATQDRYNEQFFGPGTRLTVL.

The chain couples TRBV10-1 to TRBJ2-6; D is perhaps TRBD1 (5 bases). Germline CDR1 reads WNHNN; CDR2 reads SYGVQD (reference sequence). This CDR3 spans 17 amino acids. The V end was cut by 5 bases, the J end by 1 base, with 15 bases between. As DNA, the CDR3 is TGCGCCAGCAGTTACATTACAGGAGTTTCTGGGGCCAACGTCCTGACTTTC. It yields the protein CASSYITGVSGANVLTF.

In DNA, the CDR3 is TGCAGCGTTGAACTCAGGGGGCCGGAGACCCAGTACTTC. Translated: CSVELRGPETQYF. The chain employs TRBV29-1 and TRBJ2-5; 8 positions agree with TRBD1. This CDR3 contains 13 residues. Germline V gene sequence: CDR1 SQVTM, CDR2 ANQGSEA. Trimming took 2 bases from V and 5 from J; bases not matched to a gene: 4.

The chain carries TRBV7-9 and TRBJ2-7; D is possibly TRBD2 (7 bases). Germline V lookup: CDR1 SEHNR, CDR2 FQNEAQ (reference sequence). The ends were cut back, 6 bases at V and 5 bases at J, with 23 bases in the middle. The CDR3 extends over 16 amino acids. CDR3 nucleotide sequence: TGTGCCAGCAGTAACCCGGGGGGCCAATTGTTAAACGAGCAGTACTTC. Protein sequence: CASSNPGGQLLNEQYF. Based on the CDR3 plus reference TRBV7-9 and TRBJ2-7, the full variable domain is DTGVSQNPRHKITKRGQNVTFRCDPISEHNRLYWYRQTLGQGPEFLTYFQNEAQLEKSRLLSDRFSAERPKGSFSTLEIQRTEQGDSAMYLCASSNPGGQLLNEQYFGPGTRLTVT.